This paragraph reports one T cell receptor beta chain. These data come from a study of blood T cell repertoires in COVID-19. The study recruited people aged about 18 to 89 years across approximately 23 US areas. Two negative PCRs, clearance, or symptom resolution had been documented for recovered Cohort 3 donors. Repertoires were generated with immunoSEQ multiplex PCR, while TCRdb's copy carries only in-frame clones and drops some. The sample contains about 330,000 clones, over 75% of which appear only once. Trimming cost V 2 bases and J 2 bases, with 6 bases left between them. This CDR3 has 13 residues. From germline, CDR1 is MDHEN and CDR2 SYDVKM.

The sample taken for sequencing was PBMCs or T cells enriched from blood (not recorded which). This clonotype originated in a woman aged 30 to 39 who had recovered from COVID-19. The chain has TRBV28 and TRBJ2-5; possible D gene TRBD2, 5 bases. This CDR3 is CASSLGGQETQYF. Written as DNA, the CDR3 is TGTGCCAGCAGTTTAGGAGGTCAAGAGACCCAGTACTTC.